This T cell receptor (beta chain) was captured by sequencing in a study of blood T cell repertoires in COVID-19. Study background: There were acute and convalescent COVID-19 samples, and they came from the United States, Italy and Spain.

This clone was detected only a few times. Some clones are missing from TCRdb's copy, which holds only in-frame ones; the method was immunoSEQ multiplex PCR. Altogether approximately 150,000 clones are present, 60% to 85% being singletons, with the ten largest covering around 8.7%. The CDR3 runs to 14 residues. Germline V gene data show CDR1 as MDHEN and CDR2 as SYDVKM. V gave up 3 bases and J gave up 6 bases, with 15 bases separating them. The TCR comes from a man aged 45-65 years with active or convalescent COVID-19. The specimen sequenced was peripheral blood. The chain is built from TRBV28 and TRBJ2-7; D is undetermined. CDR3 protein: CASSFRSGRSEQYF. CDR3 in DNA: TGTGCCAGCAGTTTCAGGTCTGGAAGGTCCGAGCAGTACTTC. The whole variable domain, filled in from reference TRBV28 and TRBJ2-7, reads DVKVTQSSRYLVKRTGEKVFLECVQDMDHENMFWYRQDPGLGLRLIYFSYDVKMKEKGDIPEGYSVSREKKERFSLILESASTNQTSMYLCASSFRSGRSEQYFGPGTRLTVT.